Listed below are T cell receptor beta chains from one sample, sequenced in a study of blood T cell repertoires in COVID-19. TCRdb's copy holds only in-frame clones and misses some; the assay was immunoSEQ multiplex PCR. The repertoire holds some 150,000 clones, with 75% to 90% as singletons. The source material was peripheral blood. Every receptor here comes from a middle-aged woman with acute or convalescent COVID-19. CDR3s include the opening cysteine and the closing phenylalanine or tryptophan. D genes are given only for firm matches. Not every row has a clone size; where given, it reads once, few, many or a size class.

V,size,D,J,CDR3,DNA
TRBV24-1,.,.,TRBJ2-5,CATSDSASQETQYF,TGTGCCACCAGTGATTCGGCTAGCCAAGAGACCCAGTACTTC
TRBV19,.,.,TRBJ2-6,CASWSGANVLTF,TGTGCCAGTTGGAGTGGGGCCAACGTCCTGACTTTC
TRBV25-1,few,.,TRBJ2-1,CASSESSYNEQFF,TGTGCCAGCAGTGAGAGCTCCTACAATGAGCAGTTCTTC
TRBV18,.,TRBD2,TRBJ2-1,CASSPQKTSGMASYNEQFF,TGTGCCAGCTCACCACAGAAGACTAGCGGGATGGCCTCCTACAATGAGCAGTTCTTC
TRBV11-1,.,.,TRBJ2-2,CASSTRGRGPTGELFF,TGTGCCAGCAGCACCAGAGGGCGGGGGCCAACCGGGGAGCTGTTTTTT
TRBV6-1,.,.,TRBJ1-2,CASSEGHTNYGYTF,TGTGCCAGCAGTGAAGGACACACTAACTATGGCTACACCTTC
TRBV11-1,.,TRBD1,TRBJ1-4,CASSRGGAREKLFF,TGTGCCAGCAGCCGAGGGGGCGCGCGGGAAAAACTGTTTTTT
TRBV6-6,.,TRBD1,TRBJ2-6,CASSRQGASPISGANVLTF,TGTGCCAGCAGTCGACAGGGGGCTAGCCCCATCTCTGGGGCCAACGTCCTGACTTTC
TRBV3-1/TRBV3-2,.,TRBD2,TRBJ2-5,CASSPGLAGAGGSGTQYF,TGTGCCAGCAGCCCCGGACTAGCGGGGGCCGGAGGTTCTGGGACCCAGTACTTC
TRBV15,.,TRBD1,TRBJ2-5,CATSSRTRGRKETQYF,TGTGCCACCAGCAGTAGGACAAGGGGGCGCAAAGAGACCCAGTACTTC